This entry concerns a single TCR beta chain. What it recognizes is unknown. Generated by immunoSEQ multiplex PCR, the TCRdb table keeps only in-frame clones and is missing some. The table lists about 1,300 clones, approximately 30% of them singletons. Looked up from germline, CDR1 is MGHDK and CDR2 is SYGVNS. The CDR3 covers 13 residues. V was pared by 5 bases and J by 1 base, with 6 bases between. The sample belongs to a study of T cells in localized non-small cell lung cancer. General observations from the study: Paired adjacent lung recovered a median roughly 54 of the top 100 tumor clones.

The material was lung tumor tissue, obtained before any cancer treatment. This rearrangement joins TRBV25-1 to TRBJ2-1; possibly TRBD2 for D (5 bases). This sequence was found in a male donor older than 55 with stage I lung adenocarcinoma. The CDR3 sequence: CASSWESYNEQFF. In DNA form, the CDR3 reads TGTGCCAGCAGTTGGGAGTCCTACAATGAGCAGTTCTTC.